This TCR beta chain was captured by sequencing in a study of blood T cell repertoires in COVID-19. Study details: COVID-19 samples, acute and convalescent, were from the United States, Italy and Spain.

Germline V gives CDR1 GTSNPN, CDR2 SVGIG (reference sequence). The germline V and J ends were trimmed by 2 bases and 2 bases, with 14 bases remaining between them. This CDR3 has 15 residues. The data were produced by immunoSEQ multiplex PCR, yet TCRdb's version contains in-frame clones alone and is incomplete. The table has fewer than 350,000 clones, around 85% seen once. Participants were aged about 18 to 100 years, lived in about 26 US areas, and enrolled virtually. Clinical history reported by participants formed the basis on which cohorts were assigned. Recovery among Cohort 3 donors was established by two negative PCRs, clearance, or symptom resolution.

This TCR came from a woman aged 45-59 years who had recovered from COVID-19. The sample consisted of PBMCs or T cells enriched from blood (not recorded which). This chain connects TRBV30 to TRBJ2-3; D may be TRBD2 (6 bases). For the CDR3, the DNA is TGTGCCTGGAGTCCGGGGGATTCTAACACAGATACGCAGTATTTT. Amino acid sequence: CAWSPGDSNTDTQYF.